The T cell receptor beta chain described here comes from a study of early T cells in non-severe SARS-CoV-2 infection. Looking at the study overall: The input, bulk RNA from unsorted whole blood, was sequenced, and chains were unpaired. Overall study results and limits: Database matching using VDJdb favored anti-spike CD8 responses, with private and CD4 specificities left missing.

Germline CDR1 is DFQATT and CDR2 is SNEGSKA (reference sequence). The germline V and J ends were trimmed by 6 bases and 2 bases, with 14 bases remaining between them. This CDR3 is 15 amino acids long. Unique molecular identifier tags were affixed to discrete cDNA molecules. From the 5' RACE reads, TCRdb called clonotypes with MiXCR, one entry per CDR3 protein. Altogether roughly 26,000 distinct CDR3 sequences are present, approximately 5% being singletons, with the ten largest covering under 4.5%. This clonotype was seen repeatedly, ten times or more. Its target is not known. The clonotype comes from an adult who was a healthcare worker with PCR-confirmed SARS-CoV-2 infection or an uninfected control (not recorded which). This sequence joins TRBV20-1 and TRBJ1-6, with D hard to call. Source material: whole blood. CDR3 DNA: TGCAGTGCCCCGGGTTCGGCCACCTATAATTCACCCCTCCACTTT. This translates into CSAPGSATYNSPLHF.